The 19 T cell receptor beta chains below all came from one sample that was sequenced in a study of CD8+ T cells in alopecia areata. The treatment denotes: oral pan-JAK inhibitor, 5-10 mg twice daily. The sequencing template was cDNA reverse transcribed from extracted RNA. Using immunoSEQ multiplex PCR, the repertoire was profiled, and TCRdb retains in-frame clones only, with some absent. The sample records roughly 140,000 clones, 80% to 90% being singletons. Sequenced material: CD8+ T cells sorted from blood, taken at week 4, from a patient treated with tofacitinib. These receptors were taken from a human donor with alopecia areata.

The chain combines TRBV27 with TRBJ2-5; the D gene is possibly TRBD2 (6 bases). Per the germline V gene, CDR1 is MNHEY and CDR2 is SMNVEV (reference sequence). This CDR3 region has 14 residues. Trimming removed 5 bases from V and 3 bases from J, with 13 bases in between. DNA for the CDR3: TGTGCCAGCAGTCGCTTGGGAGGTGAAGAGACCCAGTACTTC. Its translation: CASSRLGGEETQYF.

This chain joins TRBV6-6 and TRBJ2-7, with TRBD2 identical over 7 bases. This CDR3 comprises 12 residues. Losses at the gene ends were 6 bases for V and 6 bases for J; bases not matched to a gene: 5. Looked up from germline, CDR1 is MNHNY and CDR2 is SVGAGI (reference sequence). CDR3 nucleotides: TGTGCCAGCAGATCGGGGACTATCGAGCAGTACTTC. This sequence encodes CASRSGTIEQYF.

The rearrangement uses TRBV15 and TRBJ2-7, with D maybe TRBD1 (6 bases). V lost 5 bases and J lost 3, with 11 bases in between. The CDR3 is 13 residues long. Germline V gives CDR1 LNHNV, CDR2 YYDKDF (reference sequence). The CDR3 loop reads CATSPGQNYEQYF. The DNA of the CDR3 is TGTGCCACCAGCCCGGGACAAAACTACGAGCAGTACTTC.

V gene TRBV27 combines with J gene TRBJ2-1; 9 bases agree with TRBD1. Germline assignment: CDR1 MNHEY and CDR2 SMNVEV (reference sequence). V gave up 6 bases and J gave up 5 bases; unmatched junction bases: 8. This CDR3 is 15 amino acids long. The CDR3 coding sequence is TGTGCCAGCAGGCCACTCGGGACAGGGAACAATGAGCAGTTCTTC. It encodes CASRPLGTGNNEQFF.

V and J are TRBV9 and TRBJ2-3; 7 bases agree with TRBD1. CDR1 and CDR2 (germline): SGDLS, YYNGEE. The CDR3 runs to 14 residues. Trimming took 6 bases from V and 4 from J; bases not matched to a gene: 8. This CDR3 is CASKALQGADTQYF. CDR3 coding DNA: TGTGCCAGCAAAGCTCTGCAGGGGGCAGATACGCAGTATTTT.

This chain joins TRBV21-1 and TRBJ2-7; TRBD2, the D gene given by the table, was not confirmed from the DNA. TRBV21-1 is marked as a pseudogene. The length of the CDR3 is 18 residues. Written as DNA, the CDR3 is TGTGCCAGCAGCAATACGTTGTGCGAGCGGGGTAGGACCTACGAGCAGTACTTC. Amino acid sequence: CASSNTLCERGRTYEQYF.

The chain recombines TRBV4-1 with TRBJ2-7; 10 bases fit TRBD2. The V segment lost 3 bases and the J segment 3 bases; nucleotides outside the gene matches: 8. Germline V CDR1 and CDR2: MGHRA, YSYEKL. The CDR3 sequence is 16 residues long. DNA of the CDR3: TGCGCCAGCAGCCATTCCGGACTAGCGGCACACTACGAGCAGTACTTC. This codes for CASSHSGLAAHYEQYF.

This clone was seen just once. The rearrangement uses TRBV29-1 and TRBJ1-1; 7 nucleotides agree with TRBD1. V lost 4 bases, J lost 1 base, and 6 bases stayed unmatched. Germline V CDR1 and CDR2: SQVTM, ANQGSEA. The CDR3 is 14 amino acids. CDR3 in amino acids: CSVGSGTANTEAFF. The CDR3 DNA follows: TGCAGCGTTGGCTCCGGGACAGCGAACACTGAAGCTTTCTTT. Full variable domain (remainder filled in from reference TRBV29-1 and TRBJ1-1): SAVISQKPSRDICQRGTSLTIQCQVDSQVTMMFWYRQQPGQSLTLIATANQGSEATYESGFVIDKFPISRPNLTFSTLTVSNMSPEDSSIYLCSVGSGTANTEAFFGQGTRLTVV.

The J gene is TRBJ2-1, the V gene TRBV5-6, with a possible D match to TRBD2 (6 bases). CDR1 SGHDT and CDR2 YYEEEE come from the germline V gene. CDR3 length: 15 amino acids. V dropped 4 bases and J dropped 0 bases, with 11 bases sitting between them. Here the CDR3 reads CASSLGGYSYNEQFF. In DNA, the CDR3 is TGTGCCAGCAGCCTGGGGGGTTACTCCTACAATGAGCAGTTCTTC. Using reference TRBV5-6 and TRBJ2-1 for the parts outside the CDR3, the full variable domain is DAGVTQSPTHLIKTRGQQVTLRCSPKSGHDTVSWYQQALGQGPQFIFQYYEEEERQRGNFPDRFSGHQFPNYSSELNVNALLLGDSALYLCASSLGGYSYNEQFFGPGTRLTVL.

The rearrangement joins TRBV27 to TRBJ2-3; 13 positions match TRBD2. The CDR3 length is 16 residues. Germline trimming cut 6 bases from V and 6 bases from J; bases unmatched to any gene: 9. Germline values: CDR1 MNHEY, CDR2 SMNVEV (reference sequence). As DNA, the CDR3 is TGTGCCAGCAGCCCGACTAGCGGGGGGCCCCCTGATACGCAGTATTTT. It is translated as CASSPTSGGPPDTQYF.

This rearrangement joins TRBV4-3 to TRBJ1-5, with D hard to call. CDR3 length: 12 residues. Germline V gene data show CDR1 as LGHNA and CDR2 as YSLEER. V gave up 11 bases and J gave up 4 bases, with 12 bases separating them. The CDR3 here is CAFPGLNQPQHF. CDR3 sequence (DNA): TGCGCCTTTCCAGGTTTAAATCAGCCCCAGCATTTT.

The table lists this clone with a count of one. This chain uses TRBV21-1 with TRBJ2-6; the table's D call, TRBD2, has no DNA check behind it. TRBV21-1 is a documented pseudogene. The CDR3 length is 19 residues. The CDR3, as DNA: TGTGCCAGCAGCGGCAAGAACGGCCAGGGAGGCTCTGGGGCCAACGTCCTGACTTTC. Amino acid sequence: CASSGKNGQGGSGANVLTF.

The genes are TRBV7-9 and TRBJ2-1; 8 bases fit TRBD2. The CDR3 sequence is 17 residues long. The germline V gene encodes CDR1 SEHNR and CDR2 FQNEAQ (reference sequence). With 6 bases clipped from V and 6 bases from J, the junction kept 16 bases outside the gene matches. CDR3 nucleotide sequence: TGTGCCAGCAGTCGTCCCGGGACTAGAAGGGGCTTCAATGAGCAGTTCTTC. As protein: CASSRPGTRRGFNEQFF.

This clone was picked up a small number of times. The chain employs TRBV27 and TRBJ2-7; D is undetermined. This CDR3 has 15 amino acids. Trimming took 2 bases from V and 1 from J, leaving 12 bases between them. The germline CDR1 and CDR2 sequences are MNHEY and SMNVEV (reference sequence). In nucleotides, the CDR3 is TGTGCCAGCAGTTTAGAGGCGACGGCTTCCTACGAGCAGTACTTC. Its protein is CASSLEATASYEQYF.

V and J are TRBV6-5 and TRBJ2-7, with TRBD2 matching over 16 bases. The J call may be wrong; the DNA end is better matched by TRBJ2-1. CDR3 length: 14 amino acids. From germline, CDR1 is MNHEY and CDR2 SVGAGI. DNA for the CDR3: TGTGCCCTACCCGGGACTAGCGGGGGGGATGAGCAGTTCTTC. Encoded protein: CALPGTSGGDEQFF.

In this sample, this clone turned up a few times. V is TRBV19 and J is TRBJ2-5; D may be TRBD2 (6 bases). V lost 5 bases and J 4 bases, leaving 14 bases between the germline ends. The CDR3 runs to 14 residues. Germline-derived CDR1 and CDR2 are LNHDA and SQIVND (reference sequence). CDR3 residues: CASSPFGGAETQYF. The CDR3 DNA reads TGTGCCAGTAGTCCCTTTGGAGGGGCAGAGACCCAGTACTTC.

This clone occurred a few times. The sample contains more than one DNA sequence encoding this CDR3. The rearrangement joins TRBV7-9 to TRBJ2-7; D is unclear. The length of the CDR3 is 12 residues. V was pared by 1 base and J by 7 bases, with 8 bases between. Germline CDR1 reads SEHNR; CDR2 reads FQNEAQ (reference sequence). Written as DNA, the CDR3 is TGTGCCAGCAGCTTAGGTGTGGGAGAGCAGTACTTC. It specifies CASSLGVGEQYF.

The chain links TRBV30 to TRBJ2-7, with a weak D call TRBD1 (6 bases). Germline CDR1 GTSNPN, CDR2 SVGIG (reference sequence). This CDR3 is built from 11 residues. V lost 3 bases and J 6 bases, leaving 9 bases between the germline ends. CDR3 DNA: TGTGCCTGGAGGTTGGGGGCCGAGCAGTACTTC. Its translation is CAWRLGAEQYF.

This chain connects TRBV7-9 to TRBJ2-5, with D uncertain. This CDR3 is built from 12 residues. Between the trimmed V and J ends, which lost 3 bases and 6 bases, there was a span of 8 bases. Germline values: CDR1 SEHNR, CDR2 FQNEAQ (reference sequence). In DNA, the CDR3 is TGTGCCAGCAGCTTGGGCTTGAAGACCCAGTACTTC. It codes for CASSLGLKTQYF.